The 15 T cell receptor beta chains below all came from one sample that was sequenced in a study of T cell changes during pregnancy in multiple sclerosis. Sequencing used immunoSEQ multiplex PCR; TCRdb keeps in-frame clones, though not all of them. The sample records over 45,000 clones, about nine tenths being singletons. This sample comprised peripheral blood, obtained in the first trimester of pregnancy. These receptors all stem from a female donor in good health, enrolled as a control in a pregnancy study.

The chain uses TRBV28 and TRBJ1-2; no clear D. Germline V gene lookup returns CDR1 MDHEN and CDR2 SYDVKM. Trimming stripped 6 bases from V and 3 bases from J, with 17 bases between. The CDR3 runs to 15 residues. CDR3 nucleotides: TGTGCCAGCAGCCCGCCGGGAACGGCTGACTATGGCTACACCTTC. This translates into CASSPPGTADYGYTF.

The chain combines TRBV6-5 with TRBJ1-3; D ambiguous. The CDR3 is 14 amino acids. V lost 2 bases and J 0 bases, leaving 5 bases between the germline ends. CDR1 and CDR2 from the germline V gene are MNHEY and SVGAGI. The CDR3 bases are TGTGCCAGCAGTTACAGGAGCTCTGGAAACACCATATATTTT. This translates into CASSYRSSGNTIYF.

The J gene is TRBJ2-5, the V gene TRBV27, with 9 bases that match TRBD2. In germline, CDR1 is MNHEY, CDR2 SMNVEV (reference sequence). This CDR3 spans 15 amino acids. J was trimmed by 4 bases and V by 4 bases; bases with no gene match: 7. The CDR3 reads CASSSLAGRGETQYF. In DNA form, the CDR3 reads TGTGCCAGCAGTTCCCTAGCGGGGAGGGGAGAGACCCAGTACTTC.

This clone was counted once. This chain links TRBV18 with TRBJ1-2, with TRBD1 matching over 7 bases. Germline lookup yields CDR1 KGHSH and CDR2 LQKENI. Trimming took 3 bases from V and 3 from J; bases not matched to a gene: 13. This CDR3 comprises 17 residues. The CDR3 loop is CASSPSPGRQGDYGYTF. Written as DNA, the CDR3 is TGTGCCAGCTCACCGTCCCCAGGCCGACAGGGCGACTATGGCTACACCTTC.

Within the sample, this clone is medium-sized (0.01 to 0.1%). The chain uses TRBV2 and TRBJ2-5, with D perhaps TRBD1 (5 bases). CDR1 is SNHLY and CDR2 is FYNNEI in the germline V gene. V lost 4 bases, J lost 2 bases, and 17 bases lay in between. The CDR3 spans 16 residues. CDR3 amino acids: CASSGVIWQGQETQYF. For the CDR3, the DNA is TGTGCCAGCAGTGGGGTGATTTGGCAGGGACAAGAGACCCAGTACTTC.

The gene calls are TRBV19 and TRBJ1-2; no firm D call. This CDR3 contains 15 residues. Germline V CDR1 and CDR2: LNHDA, SQIVND (reference sequence). V was clipped by 2 bases and J by 6 bases, with 16 bases between them. CDR3 nucleotides: TGTGCCAGTAGTATAAGTTTGGCGGTTCCACATGGCTACACCTTC. Protein: CASSISLAVPHGYTF.

The chain has TRBV5-1 and TRBJ1-5; 7 bases are a match to TRBD1. CDR1 and CDR2 from the germline V gene are SGHRS and YFSETQ. The J segment lost 1 base and the V segment lost 0 bases, leaving 1 base of the junction unmatched. The CDR3 spans 15 residues. The CDR3 DNA sequence: TGCGCCAGCAGCTTGGGGACAGGAAGCAATCAGCCCCAGCATTTT. Amino acids: CASSLGTGSNQPQHF.

This clone occurred a few times. The gene calls are TRBV7-2 and TRBJ1-2; the match to TRBD1 covers 9 bases. Per the germline V gene, CDR1 is SGHTA and CDR2 is FQGNSA. CDR3 length: 18 residues. V was clipped by 4 bases and J by 2 bases; unmatched bases: 14. The CDR3 sequence is CASSSGGQGRLRNYGYTF. The CDR3 DNA is TGTGCCAGCAGCTCCGGCGGACAGGGGAGACTTAGAAACTATGGCTACACCTTC. Together with reference TRBV7-2 and TRBJ1-2, the CDR3 gives the full variable domain: GAGVSQSPSNKVTEKGKDVELRCDPISGHTALYWYRQSLGQGLEFLIYFQGNSAPDKSGLPSDRFSAERTGGSVSTLTIQRTQQEDSAVYLCASSSGGQGRLRNYGYTFGSGTRLTVV.

The V and J genes are TRBV4-1 and TRBJ2-2; 8 nucleotides line up with TRBD1. Germline values: CDR1 MGHRA, CDR2 YSYEKL. V shed 4 bases and J 6 bases; nucleotides not matched to a gene: 19. The CDR3 length is 19 residues. The CDR3 sequence: CASSRDKPLQGAYSGELFF. CDR3 DNA: TGCGCCAGCAGCCGCGATAAGCCGCTTCAGGGGGCCTATTCCGGGGAGCTGTTTTTT.

The chain uses TRBV5-1 and TRBJ2-7, with 10 bases lining up with TRBD2. The CDR3 totals 15 residues. Trimming at V came to 5 bases and at J to 3 bases, leaving 8 bases not matched to a gene. In germline, CDR1 is SGHRS, CDR2 YFSETQ. CDR3 sequence (DNA): TGCGCCAGCAGTTCAAGGACTAGCGGTTTCTACGAGCAGTACTTC. This sequence encodes CASSSRTSGFYEQYF.

The chain couples TRBV5-6 to TRBJ1-5; a weak D match, TRBD1 (5 bases). The ends were cut back, 1 base at V and 7 bases at J, with 12 bases in the middle. The CDR3 spans 14 residues. CDR1 SGHDT and CDR2 YYEEEE come from the germline V gene. The CDR3 DNA reads TGTGCCAGCAGCTTGAGTATAGGGGTCCAGCCCCAGCATTTT. Protein product: CASSLSIGVQPQHF.

In nucleotides, the CDR3 is TGTGCCATCGCAGGGCGGGGGCGGAACACTGAAGCTTTCTTT. It codes for CAIAGRGRNTEAFF. This chain joins TRBV2 and TRBJ1-1; tentative D call: TRBD1 (6 bases). Trimming shortened V by 10 bases and J by 1 base, and 16 bases separated the two germline ends. The CDR3 consists of 14 residues. CDR1 is SNHLY, CDR2 FYNNEI, per germline.

The rearrangement uses TRBV6-4 and TRBJ1-1, with D hard to call. This CDR3 region has 13 residues. Per the germline V gene, CDR1 is MRHNA and CDR2 is SNTAGT. Trimming removed 8 bases from V and 2 bases from J, with 12 bases in between. The CDR3, as DNA: TGTGCCAGCTCCAGGAGGCAAAACACTGAAGCTTTCTTT. Translation gives CASSRRQNTEAFF.

The CDR3 DNA follows: TGTGCCAGCAGCCCTGGACAGGGGCGAGGAGAGACCCAGTACTTC. Its translation: CASSPGQGRGETQYF. The V gene is TRBV5-4, the J gene TRBJ2-5; 9 nucleotides align to TRBD1. The V gene end was trimmed by 4 bases and the J gene end by 4 bases; junction bases not matched to a gene: 8. Germline-derived CDR1 and CDR2 are SGHNT and YYREEE (reference sequence). The CDR3 contains 15 residues.

This clone was counted once. The genes are TRBV9 and TRBJ2-3; D possibly corresponds to TRBD2 (5 bases). The CDR3 loop spans 13 amino acids. Per germline, CDR1 SGDLS and CDR2 YYNGEE. Trimming removed 5 bases at V and 2 bases at J, with 9 bases between. As DNA, the CDR3 is TGTGCCAGCAGGAGGGAGCCCACAGATACGCAGTATTTT. This translates into CASRREPTDTQYF.